What follows are 29 T cell receptor beta chains derived from one specimen sequenced in a study of blood T cell repertoires in COVID-19. Generated by immunoSEQ multiplex PCR, the TCRdb table keeps only in-frame clones and is missing some. The table includes 150,000 to 200,000 clones, about 91% detected once. The specimen was PBMCs or T cells enriched from blood (not recorded which). These receptors originate from a young woman who had recovered from COVID-19.

The chain couples TRBV2 to TRBJ2-6; 9 bases are a match to TRBD1. This CDR3 spans 18 amino acids. The ends lost 7 bases at V and 2 bases at J; junction bases unmatched: 12. The germline V gene has CDR1 SNHLY and CDR2 FYNNEI. CDR3 sequence (DNA): TGTGCCAGCACGGACAGGGGTTTTTCCGCAACTGGGGCCAACGTCCTGACTTTC. Amino acids: CASTDRGFSATGANVLTF.

This clone came up a few times. At the DNA level, this CDR3 is encoded by other sequences in the same sample as well. This rearrangement joins TRBV28 to TRBJ2-7; 11 bases agree with TRBD1. V shed 2 bases, J shed 3 bases, and the junction held 3 bases outside the gene matches. The CDR3 sequence is 15 residues long. Per the germline V gene, CDR1 is MDHEN and CDR2 is SYDVKM. Here the CDR3 reads CASSLPGTGGYEQYF. For the CDR3, the DNA is TGTGCCAGCAGTTTACCTGGGACAGGGGGCTACGAGCAGTACTTC.

CDR3 loop: CASGKDRGGTDTQYF. For the CDR3, the DNA is TGTGCCAGCGGGAAGGACAGGGGTGGCACAGATACGCAGTATTTT. The V gene is TRBV11-2, the J gene TRBJ2-3; 9 nucleotides agree with TRBD1. CDR1 is SGHAT, CDR2 FQNNGV, per germline. CDR3 size: 15 residues. The V gene end was trimmed by 8 bases and the J gene end by 1 base; junction bases not matched to a gene: 7.

The rearrangement links TRBV27 to TRBJ2-7; TRBD2 matches at 7 bases. There are 15 residues in the CDR3. V was clipped by 6 bases and J by 2 bases; unmatched bases: 10. Germline-derived CDR1 and CDR2 are MNHEY and SMNVEV (reference sequence). CDR3 sequence reads: CASRLPSGKAYEQYF. DNA of the CDR3: TGTGCCAGCAGACTACCAAGCGGGAAGGCCTACGAGCAGTACTTC.

The V call is TRBV7-5, the J call TRBJ2-7; the table gives TRBD2 as D, unverified against the DNA. TRBV7-5 is listed as a pseudogene. The CDR3 is 17 residues long. The CDR3, as DNA: TGTGCCAGAAGCTCTTATTGGGGACTAGCGGGAGCCTACGAGCAGTACTTC. It yields the protein CARSSYWGLAGAYEQYF.

This clone has a handful of counts. This chain joins TRBV6-5 and TRBJ2-7; TRBD2 matches 8 bases. This CDR3 is 13 amino acids long. CDR1 MNHEY and CDR2 SVGAGI come from the germline V gene. V trimming: 3 bases; J trimming: 6 bases; junction bases outside the gene matches: 4. For the CDR3, the DNA is TGTGCCAGCAGTTATGTTACTAGCGGCGAGCAGTACTTC. The encoded protein is CASSYVTSGEQYF.

The V gene is TRBV4-3, the J gene TRBJ1-6, with 8 bases that match TRBD1. J lost 7 bases, V lost 2 bases, and 1 base had no gene match. This CDR3 contains 14 residues. Germline V gives CDR1 LGHNA, CDR2 YSLEER. CDR3 DNA: TGCGCCAGCAGCCAAAGGACAGGGAATTCACCCCTCCACTTT. Translation: CASSQRTGNSPLHF.

The V and J genes are TRBV9 and TRBJ2-3; TRBD1 matches at 7 bases. The CDR3 sequence is 16 residues long. The V segment lost 0 bases and the J segment 1 base; nucleotides outside the gene matches: 5. Germline V gene sequence: CDR1 SGDLS, CDR2 YYNGEE. The CDR3, as DNA: TGTGCCAGCAGCGTAGTCTCCCAGGGGGGCACAGATACGCAGTATTTT. Residues: CASSVVSQGGTDTQYF.

The chain combines TRBV29-1 with TRBJ1-1, with D possibly TRBD1 on 5 matching bases. Germline-derived CDR1 and CDR2 are SQVTM and ANQGSEA. The CDR3 is 14 residues long. V dropped 4 bases and J dropped 1 base, with 13 bases sitting between them. DNA of the CDR3: TGCAGCGTTGTTTGGGGCACGGAGAACACTGAAGCTTTCTTT. This encodes CSVVWGTENTEAFF.

The chain recombines TRBV5-6 with TRBJ2-7; a possible D gene is TRBD1 (5 bases). CDR3 length: 15 residues. The V gene's germline CDR1 is SGHDT and CDR2 YYEEEE. V was pared by 0 bases and J by 2 bases, with 12 bases between. The CDR3 DNA sequence: TGTGCCAGCAGCTTGGCCTGGGAAGGGGCCTACGAGCAGTACTTC. Translating gives CASSLAWEGAYEQYF.

V is TRBV7-3 and J is TRBJ2-2; 8 bases align to TRBD1. The length of the CDR3 is 13 residues. V was clipped by 5 bases and J by 7 bases; unmatched bases: 3. Per germline, CDR1 SGHTA and CDR2 FQGTGA. The DNA of the CDR3 is TGTGCCAGCAGCGTACAGGGGGACGGGGAGCTGTTTTTT. Translated, it gives CASSVQGDGELFF.

The rearrangement uses TRBV7-8 and TRBJ1-1; D is perhaps TRBD1 (5 bases). Trimming removed 4 bases at V and 1 base at J, with 7 bases between. The CDR3 is 13 residues long. CDR1 is SGHVS, CDR2 FQNEAQ, per germline. The CDR3 spells CASSWGGNTEAFF. The CDR3 DNA follows: TGTGCCAGCAGCTGGGGGGGGAACACTGAAGCTTTCTTT.

This sequence joins TRBV29-1 and TRBJ1-2; D perhaps matches TRBD1 (6 bases). There are 12 residues in the CDR3. V was pared by 2 bases and J by 3 bases, with 7 bases between. Germline V gene lookup returns CDR1 SQVTM and CDR2 ANQGSEA. CDR3 sequence: CSVERQDYGYTF. CDR3 DNA sequence: TGCAGCGTTGAACGACAGGACTATGGCTACACCTTC.

The chain joins TRBV10-2 to TRBJ2-1; D not certain. This CDR3 is 11 amino acids long. CDR1 and CDR2 from the germline V gene are WSHSY and SAAADI. With 6 bases removed from V and 3 bases from J, the gap between germline ends came to 3 bases. The CDR3 spells CASSRYNEQFF. CDR3 DNA: TGCGCCAGCAGCCGCTACAATGAGCAGTTCTTC.

This clone has more than one count but fewer than ten. An end of the junction does not agree with germline; a read error may underlie this. This rearrangement joins TRBV29-1 to TRBJ2-6; weak D call: TRBD1 (6 bases). Germline loops: CDR1 SQVTM, CDR2 ANQGSEA. The CDR3 has 15 amino acids. The DNA of the CDR3 is TGTACCCTCAATCTAGGGGGACCTGGGGCCAACGTCCTGACTTTC. Translation gives CTLNLGGPGANVLTF. The full variable domain, rest sourced from reference TRBV29-1 and TRBJ2-6, is SAVISQKPSRDICQRGTSLTIQCQVDSQVTMMFWYRQQPGQSLTLIATANQGSEATYESGFVIDKFPISRPNLTFSTLTVSNMSPEDSSIYLCTLNLGGPGANVLTFGAGSRLTVL.

This chain links TRBV10-3 with TRBJ2-1; 8 bases agree with TRBD2. V was clipped by 2 bases and J by 6 bases; unmatched bases: 6. Germline CDR1 is ENHRY and CDR2 is SYGVKD. The CDR3 has 15 amino acids. The chain's CDR3 is CAISEVSGRTNEQFF. The CDR3 DNA sequence: TGTGCCATCAGTGAGGTAAGCGGGAGAACCAATGAGCAGTTCTTC.

The chain links TRBV10-2 to TRBJ2-1; TRBD2 matches at 13 bases. V was pared by 4 bases and J by 8 bases, with 20 bases of the junction left unmatched. The germline gives CDR1 WSHSY, CDR2 SAAADI. The length of the CDR3 is 20 residues. This CDR3 is CASSVLGGVGLAGVGDEQFF. In DNA, the CDR3 is TGCGCCAGCAGTGTGTTAGGGGGAGTAGGACTAGCGGGAGTTGGCGATGAGCAGTTCTTC.

The chain carries TRBV5-1 and TRBJ2-1; 7 nucleotides agree with TRBD2. Germline-derived CDR1 and CDR2 are SGHRS and YFSETQ. The CDR3 has 16 amino acids. Trimming cost V 0 bases and J 4 bases; bases outside gene matches: 7. The CDR3 DNA is TGCGCCAGCAGCTTGGTACCTAGCGGCCTTTACAATGAGCAGTTCTTC. Translation: CASSLVPSGLYNEQFF. Variable domain in full (rest from reference TRBV5-1 and TRBJ2-1): KAGVTQTPRYLIKTRGQQVTLSCSPISGHRSVSWYQQTPGQGLQFLFEYFSETQRNKGNFPGRFSGRQFSNSRSEMNVSTLELGDSALYLCASSLVPSGLYNEQFFGPGTRLTVL.

The chain has TRBV28 and TRBJ2-1, with 7 bases lining up with TRBD2. With V trimmed by 6 bases and J by 3 bases, 8 bases remained unmatched. The CDR3 sequence is 15 residues long. Germline CDR1 is MDHEN and CDR2 is SYDVKM. CDR3 residues: CASSLGEGIYNEQFF. The DNA of the CDR3 is TGTGCCAGCAGCCTGGGGGAGGGAATCTACAATGAGCAGTTCTTC. The variable domain in full, completed from reference TRBV28 and TRBJ2-1, reads DVKVTQSSRYLVKRTGEKVFLECVQDMDHENMFWYRQDPGLGLRLIYFSYDVKMKEKGDIPEGYSVSREKKERFSLILESASTNQTSMYLCASSLGEGIYNEQFFGPGTRLTVL.

J is TRBJ1-5 and V is TRBV10-3; D perhaps matches TRBD1 (6 bases). Trimming took 0 bases from V and 4 from J, leaving 10 bases between them. Germline CDR1 and CDR2: ENHRY and SYGVKD. The CDR3 runs to 15 residues. The CDR3 is CAISESGGPNQPQHF. CDR3 in DNA: TGTGCCATCAGTGAGTCGGGGGGGCCTAATCAGCCCCAGCATTTT.

In this sample, this clone turned up once. The V gene is TRBV10-2, the J gene TRBJ2-1; 8 bases are shared with TRBD1. Trimming removed 5 bases from V and 6 bases from J; junction bases left unmatched: 6. Germline V CDR1 and CDR2: WSHSY, SAAADI. The CDR3 is made up of 14 amino acids. The CDR3 bases are TGCGCCAGCAGTCTAACAGGGGGGAGCAATGAGCAGTTCTTC. It specifies CASSLTGGSNEQFF.

This clone was detected once. This sequence joins TRBV7-3 and TRBJ1-1; 7 bases agree with TRBD1. J gave up 7 bases and V 1 base, and 3 bases lay outside the gene matches. This CDR3 has 13 amino acids. The germline V gene has CDR1 SGHTA and CDR2 FQGTGA. The chain's CDR3 is CASSLMDRSEAFF. The CDR3 coding sequence is TGTGCCAGCAGCTTAATGGACAGGAGTGAAGCTTTCTTT.

The rearrangement uses TRBV5-1 and TRBJ2-5, with 9 bases fitting TRBD1. V lost 2 bases to trimming and J lost 3 bases; unmatched junction nucleotides: 5. CDR1 is SGHRS, CDR2 YFSETQ, per germline. The CDR3 has 15 amino acids. Here the CDR3 reads CASSFGDRVEETQYF. The CDR3 coding sequence is TGCGCCAGCAGCTTTGGGGACAGGGTGGAAGAGACCCAGTACTTC.

The CDR3: CASSRPTERGETQYF. The CDR3 DNA reads TGTGCCAGCAGCCGACCGACAGAGCGAGGAGAGACCCAGTACTTC. The rearrangement uses TRBV7-9 and TRBJ2-5; TRBD1 might be the D (5 bases). The V end lost 5 bases, the J end lost 4 bases, and 17 bases lay between the germline ends. CDR1 is SEHNR and CDR2 is FQNEAQ in the germline V gene (reference sequence). This CDR3 has 15 residues.

This clone came up a few times. The chain links TRBV5-1 to TRBJ2-7, with D uncertain. Germline V gene data show CDR1 as SGHRS and CDR2 as YFSETQ. The CDR3 sequence is 13 residues long. V shed 4 bases and J shed 3 bases, with 11 bases lying between them. The DNA of the CDR3 is TGCGCCAGCAGCATCGACGGAGTCTACGAGCAGTACTTC. It codes for CASSIDGVYEQYF.

The J gene is TRBJ2-1, the V gene TRBV18; possible D gene TRBD2, 5 bases. CDR3 length equals 15 residues. Trimming removed 3 bases from V and 7 bases from J, with 16 bases in between. Germline assignment: CDR1 KGHSH and CDR2 LQKENI. In DNA form, the CDR3 reads TGTGCCAGCTCACCGGAGGTCCCCCTAGGGAATGAGCAGTTCTTC. Its translation: CASSPEVPLGNEQFF.

The gene calls are TRBV4-1 and TRBJ2-7; a weak D match, TRBD2 (5 bases). The CDR3 length is 14 residues. Germline-derived CDR1 and CDR2 are MGHRA and YSYEKL. V was shortened by 1 base and J by 7 bases, with 14 bases between the two germline ends. Here the CDR3 reads CASSQAPDWREQYF. CDR3 bases: TGCGCCAGCAGCCAAGCGCCGGATTGGAGGGAGCAGTACTTC.

The genes are TRBV28 and TRBJ1-2; D perhaps matches TRBD1 (5 bases). The CDR3 sequence is 17 residues long. Trimming took off 3 bases at V and 2 bases at J, with 19 bases between the two ends. Per germline, CDR1 MDHEN and CDR2 SYDVKM. The CDR3 loop reads CASSFSGAGPLNYGYTF. The CDR3 region has the DNA TGTGCCAGCAGTTTCTCTGGTGCGGGACCGCTCAACTATGGCTACACCTTC.

This clone has only one observation. The V call is TRBV10-3, the J call TRBJ1-5, with D possibly TRBD1 on 6 matching bases. There are 14 residues in the CDR3. Deletions cut 2 bases from V and 4 bases from J, with 9 bases between. From germline, CDR1 is ENHRY and CDR2 SYGVKD. CDR3 sequence: CAISETTGNQPQHF. The CDR3 coding sequence is TGTGCCATCAGTGAGACTACAGGGAATCAGCCCCAGCATTTT.